This record covers a single T cell receptor beta chain. This record comes from a study of blood T cell repertoires in COVID-19. Between the trimmed V and J ends, which lost 3 bases and 3 bases, there was a span of 15 bases. The CDR3 has 15 amino acids. The V gene's germline CDR1 is PRHDT and CDR2 FYEKMQ (reference sequence). The repertoire was sequenced with immunoSEQ multiplex PCR; TCRdb's copy has only in-frame clones and lacks some. Of around 230,000 clones in the sample, approximately 85% were seen once. The TCR was taken from a man aged 45-60 years with COVID-19, enrolled during active disease. The chain links TRBV13 to TRBJ2-7; weak D call: TRBD2 (6 bases). Sequencing was performed on peripheral blood. The chain's CDR3 is CASSFILGGNYEQYF. The CDR3 nucleotides are TGTGCCAGCAGCTTTATTCTTGGAGGGAACTACGAGCAGTACTTC.